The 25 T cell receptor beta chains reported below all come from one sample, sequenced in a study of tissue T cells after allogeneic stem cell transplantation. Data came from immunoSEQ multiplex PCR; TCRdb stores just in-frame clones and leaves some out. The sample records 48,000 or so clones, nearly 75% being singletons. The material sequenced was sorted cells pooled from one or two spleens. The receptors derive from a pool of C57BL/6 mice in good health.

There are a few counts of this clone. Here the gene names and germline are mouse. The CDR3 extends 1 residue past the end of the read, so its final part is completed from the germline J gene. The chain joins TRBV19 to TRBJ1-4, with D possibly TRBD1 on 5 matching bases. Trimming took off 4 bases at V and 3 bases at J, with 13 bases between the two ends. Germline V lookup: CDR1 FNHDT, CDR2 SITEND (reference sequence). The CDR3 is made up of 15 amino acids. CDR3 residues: CASSASQGTNERLFF. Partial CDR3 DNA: TGTGCCAGCAGTGCCTCCCAGGGAACCAACGAAAGATTATTT.

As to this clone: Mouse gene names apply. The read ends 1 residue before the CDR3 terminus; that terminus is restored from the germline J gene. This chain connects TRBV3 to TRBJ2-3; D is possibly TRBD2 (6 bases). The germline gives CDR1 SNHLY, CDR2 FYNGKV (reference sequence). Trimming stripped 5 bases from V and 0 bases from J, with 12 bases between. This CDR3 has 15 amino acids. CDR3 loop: CASSPRLVSAETLYF. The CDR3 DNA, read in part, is TGTGCCAGCAGCCCTCGACTGGTTAGTGCAGAAACGCTGTAT.

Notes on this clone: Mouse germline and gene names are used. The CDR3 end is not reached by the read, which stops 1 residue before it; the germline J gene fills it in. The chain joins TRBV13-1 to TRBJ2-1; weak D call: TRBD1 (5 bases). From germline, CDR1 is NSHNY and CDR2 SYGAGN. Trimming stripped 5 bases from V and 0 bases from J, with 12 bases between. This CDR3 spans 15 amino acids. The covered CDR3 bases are TGTGCCAGCAGAACCGACAGATATAACTATGCTGAGCAGTTC. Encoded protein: CASRTDRYNYAEQF. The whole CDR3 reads CASRTDRYNYAEQFF.

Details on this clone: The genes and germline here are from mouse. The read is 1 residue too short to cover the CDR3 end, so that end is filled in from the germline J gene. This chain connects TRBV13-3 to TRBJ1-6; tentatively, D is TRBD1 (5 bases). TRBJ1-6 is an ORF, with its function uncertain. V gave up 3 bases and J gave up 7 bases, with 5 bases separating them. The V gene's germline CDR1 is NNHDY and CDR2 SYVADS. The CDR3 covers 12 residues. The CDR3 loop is CASSGQNSPLYF. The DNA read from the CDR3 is TGTGCCAGCAGTGGACAGAATTCGCCCCTCTAC.

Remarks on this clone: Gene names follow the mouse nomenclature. The covered CDR3 bases are TGTGCTAGCAGTTTACGGACAGCTAGTGCAGAAACGCTGTAT. Protein: CASSLRTASAETLY. The CDR3 reads in full as CASSLRTASAETLYF. The rearrangement joins TRBV29 to TRBJ2-3, with a weak D call TRBD1 (6 bases). The CDR3 end lies 1 residue beyond the end of the read and is filled in from the germline J gene. Trimming removed 2 bases at V and 0 bases at J, with 9 bases between. Germline loops: CDR1 MSHET, CDR2 SYDVDS. The CDR3 consists of 15 residues.

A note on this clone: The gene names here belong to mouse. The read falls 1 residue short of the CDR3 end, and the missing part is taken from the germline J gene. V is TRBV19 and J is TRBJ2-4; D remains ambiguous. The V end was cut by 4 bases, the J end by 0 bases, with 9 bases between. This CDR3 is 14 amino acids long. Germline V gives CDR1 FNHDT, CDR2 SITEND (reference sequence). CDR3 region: CASSRSVSQNTLYF. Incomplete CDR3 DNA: TGTGCCAGCAGTCGCTCAGTTAGTCAAAACACCTTGTAC.

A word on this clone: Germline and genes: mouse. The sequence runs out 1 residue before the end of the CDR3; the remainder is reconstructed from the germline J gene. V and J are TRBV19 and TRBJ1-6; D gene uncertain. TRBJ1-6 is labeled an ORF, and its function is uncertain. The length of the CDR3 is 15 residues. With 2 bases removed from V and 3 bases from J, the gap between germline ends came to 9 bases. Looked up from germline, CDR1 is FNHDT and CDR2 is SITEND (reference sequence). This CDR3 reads CASSIGRSYNSPLYF. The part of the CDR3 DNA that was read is TGTGCCAGCAGTATCGGGCGGAGCTATAATTCGCCCCTCTAC.

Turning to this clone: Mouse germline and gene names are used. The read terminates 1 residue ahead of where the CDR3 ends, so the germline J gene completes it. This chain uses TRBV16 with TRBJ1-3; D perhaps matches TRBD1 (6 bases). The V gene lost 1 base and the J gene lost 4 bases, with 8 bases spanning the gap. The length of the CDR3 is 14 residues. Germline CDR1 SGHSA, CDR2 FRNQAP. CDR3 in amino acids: CASSLGGAGNTLYF. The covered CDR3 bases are TGTGCAAGCAGCTTAGGGGGGGCCGGAAATACGCTCTAT.

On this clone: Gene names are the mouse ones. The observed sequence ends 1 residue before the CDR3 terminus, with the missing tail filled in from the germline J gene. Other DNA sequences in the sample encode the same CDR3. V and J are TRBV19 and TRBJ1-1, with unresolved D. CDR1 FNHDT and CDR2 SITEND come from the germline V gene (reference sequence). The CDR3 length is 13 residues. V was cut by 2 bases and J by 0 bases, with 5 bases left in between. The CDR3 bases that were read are TGTGCCAGCAGTATTCGACAGAACACAGAAGTCTTC. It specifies CASSIRQNTEVF. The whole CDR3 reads CASSIRQNTEVFF.

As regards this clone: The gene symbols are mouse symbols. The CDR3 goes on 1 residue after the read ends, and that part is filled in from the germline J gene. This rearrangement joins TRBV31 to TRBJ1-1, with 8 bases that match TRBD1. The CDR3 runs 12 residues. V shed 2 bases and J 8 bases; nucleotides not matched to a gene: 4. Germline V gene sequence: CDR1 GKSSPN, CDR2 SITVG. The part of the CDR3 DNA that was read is TGTGCCTGGAGTGACAGGGGTGAGGAAGTCTTC. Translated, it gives CAWSDRGEEVF. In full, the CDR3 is CAWSDRGEEVFF.

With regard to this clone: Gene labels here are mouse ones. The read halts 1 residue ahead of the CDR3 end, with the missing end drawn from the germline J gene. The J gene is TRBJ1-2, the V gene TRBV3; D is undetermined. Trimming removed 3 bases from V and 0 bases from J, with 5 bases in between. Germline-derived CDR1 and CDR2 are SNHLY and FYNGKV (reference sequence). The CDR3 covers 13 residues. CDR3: CASSFKTNSDYTF. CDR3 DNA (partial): TGTGCCAGCAGCTTCAAGACAAACTCCGACTACACC.

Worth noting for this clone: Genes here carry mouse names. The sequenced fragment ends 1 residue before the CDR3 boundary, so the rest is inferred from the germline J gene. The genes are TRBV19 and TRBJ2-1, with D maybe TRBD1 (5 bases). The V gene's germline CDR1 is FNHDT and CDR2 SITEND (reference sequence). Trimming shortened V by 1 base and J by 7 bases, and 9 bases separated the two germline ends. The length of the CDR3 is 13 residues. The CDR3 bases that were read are TGTGCCAGCAGTATACCAGGGAGGGCTGAGCAGTTC. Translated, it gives CASSIPGRAEQF. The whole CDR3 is CASSIPGRAEQFF.

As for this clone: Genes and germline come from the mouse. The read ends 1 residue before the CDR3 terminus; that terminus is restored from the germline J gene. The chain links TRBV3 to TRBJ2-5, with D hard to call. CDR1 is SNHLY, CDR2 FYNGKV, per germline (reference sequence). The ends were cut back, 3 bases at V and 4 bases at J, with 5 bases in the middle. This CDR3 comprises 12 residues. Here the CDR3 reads CASSFQEDTQYF. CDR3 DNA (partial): TGTGCCAGCAGCTTTCAGGAAGACACCCAGTAC.

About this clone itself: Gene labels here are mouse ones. CDR3 DNA (partial): TGTGCCAGCAGTCTGGGGACAGTTAACCAAGACACCCAGTAC. It yields the protein CASSLGTVNQDTQY. The whole CDR3 protein reads CASSLGTVNQDTQYF. The chain carries TRBV26 and TRBJ2-5; 7 nucleotides agree with TRBD1. Coverage ceases 1 residue before the CDR3 finishes, and the germline J gene fills in the end. The CDR3 runs 15 residues. V lost 2 bases and J lost 0; bases outside the gene matches: 2. Germline V gives CDR1 KGHPV, CDR2 FQNQEV (reference sequence).

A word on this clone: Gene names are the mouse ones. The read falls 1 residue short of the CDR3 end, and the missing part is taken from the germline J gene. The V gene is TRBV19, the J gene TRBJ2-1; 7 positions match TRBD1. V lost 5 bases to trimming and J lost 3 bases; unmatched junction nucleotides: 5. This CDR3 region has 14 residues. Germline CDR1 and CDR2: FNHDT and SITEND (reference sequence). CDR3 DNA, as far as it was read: TGTGCCAGCAGGCCCTGGGACAGCTATGCTGAGCAGTTC. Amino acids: CASRPWDSYAEQF. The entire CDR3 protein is CASRPWDSYAEQFF. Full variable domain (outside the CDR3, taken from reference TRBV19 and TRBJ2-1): GGIITQTPKFLIGQEGQKLTLKCQQNFNHDTMYWYRQDSGKGLRLIYYSITENDLQKGDLSEGYDASREKKSSFSLTVTSAQKNEMAVFLCASRPWDSYAEQFFGPGTRLTVL.

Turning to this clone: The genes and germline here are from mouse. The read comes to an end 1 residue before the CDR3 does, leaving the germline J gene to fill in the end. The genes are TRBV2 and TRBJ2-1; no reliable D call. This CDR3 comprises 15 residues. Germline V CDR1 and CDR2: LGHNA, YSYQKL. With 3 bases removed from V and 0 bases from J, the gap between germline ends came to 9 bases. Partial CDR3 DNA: TGTGCCAGCAGCCACGCATCCTATAACTATGCTGAGCAGTTC. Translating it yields CASSHASYNYAEQF. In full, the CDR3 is CASSHASYNYAEQFF.

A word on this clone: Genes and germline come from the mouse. The sequenced CDR3 bases are TGTGGTGCTCGACAGGGACCCACCCAGTAC. Amino acid sequence: CGARQGPTQY. The complete CDR3 reads CGARQGPTQYF. The V call is TRBV20, the J call TRBJ2-5, with 7 bases fitting TRBD1. The DNA ends 1 residue before the CDR3 does, and the rest of the CDR3 is filled in from the germline J gene. J lost 8 bases, V lost 5 bases, and 4 bases had no gene match. The CDR3 is 11 residues long. CDR1 is GFQATS and CDR2 is STVNSAI in the germline V gene.

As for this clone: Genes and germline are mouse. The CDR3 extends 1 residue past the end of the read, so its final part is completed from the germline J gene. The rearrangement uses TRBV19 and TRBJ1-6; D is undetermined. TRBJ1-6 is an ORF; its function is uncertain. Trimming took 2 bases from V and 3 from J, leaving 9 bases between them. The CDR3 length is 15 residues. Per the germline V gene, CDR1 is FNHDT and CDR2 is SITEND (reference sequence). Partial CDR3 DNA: TGTGCCAGCAGTATCAGGCGGAGCTATAATTCGCCCCTCTAC. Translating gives CASSIRRSYNSPLY. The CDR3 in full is CASSIRRSYNSPLYF.

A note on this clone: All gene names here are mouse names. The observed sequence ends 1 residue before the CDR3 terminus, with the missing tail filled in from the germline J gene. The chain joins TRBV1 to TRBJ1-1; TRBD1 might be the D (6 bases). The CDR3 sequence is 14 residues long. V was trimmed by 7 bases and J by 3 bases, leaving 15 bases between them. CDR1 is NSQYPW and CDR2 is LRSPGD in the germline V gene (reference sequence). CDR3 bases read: TGCACCTGCACCCCCACAGGGAGGGACACAGAAGTCTTC. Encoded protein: CTCTPTGRDTEVF. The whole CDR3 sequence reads CTCTPTGRDTEVFF.

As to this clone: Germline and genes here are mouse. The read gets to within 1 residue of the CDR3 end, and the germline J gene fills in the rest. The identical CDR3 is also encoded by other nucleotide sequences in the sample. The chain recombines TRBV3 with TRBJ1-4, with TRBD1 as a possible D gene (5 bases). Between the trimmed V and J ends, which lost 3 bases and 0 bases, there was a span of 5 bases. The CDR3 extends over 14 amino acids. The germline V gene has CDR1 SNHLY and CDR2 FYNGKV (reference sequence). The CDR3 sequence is CASSLGVSNERLFF. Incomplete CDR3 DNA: TGTGCCAGCAGCTTGGGGGTTTCCAACGAAAGATTATTT.

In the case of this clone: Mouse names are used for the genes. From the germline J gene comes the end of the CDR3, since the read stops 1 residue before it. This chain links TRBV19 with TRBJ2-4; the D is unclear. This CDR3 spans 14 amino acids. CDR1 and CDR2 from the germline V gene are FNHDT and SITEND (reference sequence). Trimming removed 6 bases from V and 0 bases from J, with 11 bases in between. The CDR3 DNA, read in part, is TGTGCCAGCACCCTGGCGGGGAGTCAAAACACCTTGTAC. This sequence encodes CASTLAGSQNTLY. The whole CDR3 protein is CASTLAGSQNTLYF.

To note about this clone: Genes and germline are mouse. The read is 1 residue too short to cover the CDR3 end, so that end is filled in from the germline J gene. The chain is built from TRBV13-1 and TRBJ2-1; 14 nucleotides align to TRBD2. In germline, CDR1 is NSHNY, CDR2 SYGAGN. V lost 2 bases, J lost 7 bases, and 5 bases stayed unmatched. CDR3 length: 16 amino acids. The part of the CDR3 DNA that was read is TGTGCCAGCAGTGACCCGGGACTGGGGGGGCGAGCTGAGCAGTTC. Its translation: CASSDPGLGGRAEQF. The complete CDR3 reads CASSDPGLGGRAEQFF.

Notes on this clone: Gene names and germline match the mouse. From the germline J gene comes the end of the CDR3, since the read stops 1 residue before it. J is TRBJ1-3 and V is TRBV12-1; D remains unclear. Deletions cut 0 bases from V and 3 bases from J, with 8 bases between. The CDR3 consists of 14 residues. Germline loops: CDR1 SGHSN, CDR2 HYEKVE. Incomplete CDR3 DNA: TGTGCCAGCTCTCTCGCGGGATTTGGAAATACGCTCTAT. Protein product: CASSLAGFGNTLY. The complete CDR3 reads CASSLAGFGNTLYF.

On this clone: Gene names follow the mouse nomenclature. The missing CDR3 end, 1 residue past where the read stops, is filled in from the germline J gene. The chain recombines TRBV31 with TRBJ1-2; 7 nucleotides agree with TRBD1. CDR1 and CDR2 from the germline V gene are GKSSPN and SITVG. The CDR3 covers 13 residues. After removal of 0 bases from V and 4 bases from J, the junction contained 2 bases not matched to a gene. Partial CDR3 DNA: TGTGCCTGGAGTCTGGGACAGTCCTCCGACTACACC. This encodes CAWSLGQSSDYT. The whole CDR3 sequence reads CAWSLGQSSDYTF.

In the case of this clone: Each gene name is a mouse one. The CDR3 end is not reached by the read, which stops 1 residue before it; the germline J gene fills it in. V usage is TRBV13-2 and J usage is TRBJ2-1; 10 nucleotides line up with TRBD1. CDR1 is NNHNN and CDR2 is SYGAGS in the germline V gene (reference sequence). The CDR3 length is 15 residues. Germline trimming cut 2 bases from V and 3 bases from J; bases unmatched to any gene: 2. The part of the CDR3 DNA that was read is TGTGCCAGCGGTGAACGGACAGGGGGCTATGCTGAGCAGTTC. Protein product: CASGERTGGYAEQF. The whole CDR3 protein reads CASGERTGGYAEQFF.